Given below is one TCR beta chain in context. Its antigen remains unknown. The record originates from a study of cytomegalovirus exposure and HLA in healthy donors. Germline V gene sequence: CDR1 LNHDA, CDR2 SQIVND (reference sequence). After removal of 7 bases from V and 0 bases from J, the junction contained 17 bases not matched to a gene. The length of the CDR3 is 20 residues. Findings and caveats of the study: A later analysis found that most CMV-associated TCR beta chains appeared HLA-restricted.

These donors, healthy bone marrow donors, were studied. The primer mix had 60 Vbeta and 13 Jbeta primers. Assay used: immunoSEQ multiplex PCR; TCRdb lists only in-frame clones, some missing. Counted here are tens of thousands of clones, 80% to 90% occurring once; the ten biggest clones make up nearly 3.5%. The chain carries TRBV19 and TRBJ2-6; 8 positions agree with TRBD1. The sequenced sample was PBMCs. The clonotype comes from a man between 25 and 39 years old in good health and CMV-seropositive. The CDR3 nucleotides read TGTGCCAGTAATGAATCGCTTTGGACAGGGAAAGCCTCTGGGGCCAACGTCCTGACTTTC. Translated, it gives CASNESLWTGKASGANVLTF.